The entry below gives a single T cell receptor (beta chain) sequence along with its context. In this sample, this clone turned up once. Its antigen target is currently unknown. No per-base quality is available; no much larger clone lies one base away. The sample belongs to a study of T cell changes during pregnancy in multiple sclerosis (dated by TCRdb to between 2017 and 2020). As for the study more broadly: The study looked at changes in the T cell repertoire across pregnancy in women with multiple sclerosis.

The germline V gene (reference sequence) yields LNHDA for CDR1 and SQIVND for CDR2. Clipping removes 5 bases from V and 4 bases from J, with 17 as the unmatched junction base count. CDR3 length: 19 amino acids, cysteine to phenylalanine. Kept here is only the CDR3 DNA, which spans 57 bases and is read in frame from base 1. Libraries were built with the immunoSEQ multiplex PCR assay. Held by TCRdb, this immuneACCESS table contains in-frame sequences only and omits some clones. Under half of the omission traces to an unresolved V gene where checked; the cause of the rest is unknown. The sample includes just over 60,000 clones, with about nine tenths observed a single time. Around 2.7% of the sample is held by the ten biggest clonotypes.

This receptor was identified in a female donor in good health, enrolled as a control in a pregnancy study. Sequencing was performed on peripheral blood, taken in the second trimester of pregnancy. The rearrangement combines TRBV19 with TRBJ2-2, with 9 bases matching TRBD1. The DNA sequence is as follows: TGTGCCAGTAGTTTGGCGCCGGGACAGGGCCTGATCGTCACCGGGGAGCTGTTTTTT. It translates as CASSLAPGQGLIVTGELFF.